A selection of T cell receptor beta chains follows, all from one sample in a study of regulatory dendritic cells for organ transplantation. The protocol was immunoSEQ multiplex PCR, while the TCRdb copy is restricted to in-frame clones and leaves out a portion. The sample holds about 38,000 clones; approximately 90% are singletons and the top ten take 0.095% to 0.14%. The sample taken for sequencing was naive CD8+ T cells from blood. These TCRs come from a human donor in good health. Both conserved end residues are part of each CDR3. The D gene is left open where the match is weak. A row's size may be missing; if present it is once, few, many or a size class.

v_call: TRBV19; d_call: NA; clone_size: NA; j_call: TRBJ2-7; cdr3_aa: CASSIVNGQSYEQYF; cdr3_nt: TGTGCCAGTAGTATAGTAAACGGACAGTCATACGAGCAGTACTTC
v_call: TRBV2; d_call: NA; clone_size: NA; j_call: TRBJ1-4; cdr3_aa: CASRTFEKLFF; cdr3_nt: TGTGCCAGCAGGACCTTTGAAAAACTGTTTTTT
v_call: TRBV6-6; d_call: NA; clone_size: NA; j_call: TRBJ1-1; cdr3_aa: CATSPLGGAAFF; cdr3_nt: TGTGCCACCTCGCCTCTGGGGGGAGCGGCTTTCTTT
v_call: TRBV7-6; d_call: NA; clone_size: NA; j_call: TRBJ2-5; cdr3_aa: CASSLRVEETQYF; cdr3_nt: TGTGCCAGCAGCTTACGCGTGGAAGAGACCCAGTACTTC
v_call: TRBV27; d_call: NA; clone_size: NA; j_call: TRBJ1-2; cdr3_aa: CASKSSGSAYTF; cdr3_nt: TGTGCCAGCAAATCAAGTGGGTCTGCCTACACCTTC
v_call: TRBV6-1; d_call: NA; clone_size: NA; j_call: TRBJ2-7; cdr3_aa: CASRRRGDEQYF; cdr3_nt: TGTGCCAGCAGGAGAAGAGGGGACGAGCAGTACTTC
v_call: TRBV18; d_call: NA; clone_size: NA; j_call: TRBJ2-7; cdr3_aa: CASSPPDSSYEQYF; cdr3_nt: TGTGCCAGCTCACCCCCGGACAGCTCCTACGAGCAGTACTTC
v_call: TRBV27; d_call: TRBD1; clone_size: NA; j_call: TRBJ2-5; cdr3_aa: CASSSSGYRGETQYF; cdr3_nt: TGTGCCAGCAGTTCAAGCGGATACAGGGGAGAGACCCAGTACTTC
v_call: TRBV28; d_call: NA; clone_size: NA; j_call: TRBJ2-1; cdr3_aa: CASSLLSGNEQFF; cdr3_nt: TGTGCCAGCAGTTTATTATCCGGGAATGAGCAGTTCTTC
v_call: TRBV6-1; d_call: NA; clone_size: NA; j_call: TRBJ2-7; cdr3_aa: CASSEYYEQYF; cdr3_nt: TGTGCCAGCAGTGAATATTACGAGCAGTACTTC
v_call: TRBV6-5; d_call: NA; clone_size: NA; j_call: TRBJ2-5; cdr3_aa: CASRMGGSETQYF; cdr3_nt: TGTGCCAGCAGAATGGGGGGTTCGGAGACCCAGTACTTC
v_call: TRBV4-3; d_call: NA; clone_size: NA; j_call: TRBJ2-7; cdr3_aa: CASSQELGHPYEQYF; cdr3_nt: TGCGCCAGCAGCCAAGAATTGGGACATCCCTACGAGCAGTACTTC
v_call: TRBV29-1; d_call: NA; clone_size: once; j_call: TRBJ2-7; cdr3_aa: CSVEVGTYEQYF; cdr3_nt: TGCAGCGTTGAGGTCGGAACCTACGAGCAGTACTTC
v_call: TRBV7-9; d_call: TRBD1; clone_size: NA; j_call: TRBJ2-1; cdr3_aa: CASTDRSYNEQFF; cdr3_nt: TGTGCCAGCACGGACAGGTCCTACAATGAGCAGTTCTTC
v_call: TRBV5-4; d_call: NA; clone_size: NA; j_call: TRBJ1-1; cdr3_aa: CASSRTGQNTEAFF; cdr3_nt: TGCGCCAGCAGCCGAACGGGACAGAACACTGAAGCTTTCTTT
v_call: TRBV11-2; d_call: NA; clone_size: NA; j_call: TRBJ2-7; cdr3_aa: CASSFTAGEQYF; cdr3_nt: TGTGCCAGCAGCTTCACAGCGGGCGAGCAGTACTTC
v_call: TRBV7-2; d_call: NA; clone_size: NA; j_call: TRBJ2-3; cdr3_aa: CASRGRTRTDTQYF; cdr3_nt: TGTGCCAGCAGGGGGAGAACTCGCACAGATACGCAGTATTTT
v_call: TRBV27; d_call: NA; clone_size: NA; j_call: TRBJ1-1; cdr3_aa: CASSLTLSSEAFF; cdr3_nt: TGTGCCAGCAGTTTAACACTGAGTTCTGAAGCTTTCTTT